One and the same sample provided the 2 T cell receptor beta chains below, sequenced in a study of vaccination and CD4 T cells after COVID-19. The Oncomine TCR Beta short-read assay was applied to DNA of cultured CD4+ T cells. MiXCR was run by TCRdb on the PCR reads, yielding one entry per CDR3 protein. The sample shows fewer than 20,000 distinct CDR3 sequences, 65% to 85% of them seen only once. Their target antigens are unknown. Noted treatment: roughly nine-day PBMC culture with coronavirus spike peptide pools or control peptides (ViraFEST assay). Specimen: CD4+ T cells from blood, cultured in vitro. The receptors derive from a human donor who had recovered from COVID-19.

This clonotype is a singleton in its sample. V usage is TRBV20-1 and J usage is TRBJ1-1; D remains ambiguous. This CDR3 has 14 residues. The germline gives CDR1 DFQATT, CDR2 SNEGSKA (reference sequence). Trimming pared 1 base from V and 6 bases from J, leaving 15 bases between. CDR3 bases: TGCAGTGCTAGAGGCCGGGTGAACCGGGCTGAAGCTTTCTTT. Translated, it gives CSARGRVNRAEAFF.

This sequence joins TRBV27 and TRBJ2-1; TRBD2 matches 10 bases. CDR1 and CDR2 (germline): MNHEY, SMNVEV (reference sequence). J was trimmed by 7 bases and V by 2 bases; bases with no gene match: 5. This CDR3 has 15 amino acids. CDR3 sequence reads: CASSLRGLASNEQFF. The CDR3 coding sequence is TGTGCCAGCAGTTTACGGGGACTAGCGTCTAATGAGCAGTTCTTC.